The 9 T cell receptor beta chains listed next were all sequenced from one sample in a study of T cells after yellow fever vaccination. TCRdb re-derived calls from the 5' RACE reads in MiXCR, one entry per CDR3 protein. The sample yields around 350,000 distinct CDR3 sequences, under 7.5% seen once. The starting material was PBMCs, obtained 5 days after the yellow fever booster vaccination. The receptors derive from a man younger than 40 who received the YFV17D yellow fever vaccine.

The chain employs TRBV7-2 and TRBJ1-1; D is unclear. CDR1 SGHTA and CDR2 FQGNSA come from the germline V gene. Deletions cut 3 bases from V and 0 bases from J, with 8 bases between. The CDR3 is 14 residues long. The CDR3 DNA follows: TGTGCCAGCAGCTTGAGCACGTTGAACACTGAAGCTTTCTTT. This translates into CASSLSTLNTEAFF.

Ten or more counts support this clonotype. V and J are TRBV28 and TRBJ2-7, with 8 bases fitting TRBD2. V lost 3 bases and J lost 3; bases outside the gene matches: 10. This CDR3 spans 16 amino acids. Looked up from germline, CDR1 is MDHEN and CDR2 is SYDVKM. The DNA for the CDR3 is TGTGCCAGCAGTTTTTCACAGCGGGAGTATGACTACGAGCAGTACTTC. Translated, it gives CASSFSQREYDYEQYF.

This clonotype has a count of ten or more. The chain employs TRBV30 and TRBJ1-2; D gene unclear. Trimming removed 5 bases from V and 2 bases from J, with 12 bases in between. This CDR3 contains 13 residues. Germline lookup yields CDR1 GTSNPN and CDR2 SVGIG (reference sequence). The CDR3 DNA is TGTGCCTGGGGCATATCAGAGAACTATGGCTACACCTTC. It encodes CAWGISENYGYTF.

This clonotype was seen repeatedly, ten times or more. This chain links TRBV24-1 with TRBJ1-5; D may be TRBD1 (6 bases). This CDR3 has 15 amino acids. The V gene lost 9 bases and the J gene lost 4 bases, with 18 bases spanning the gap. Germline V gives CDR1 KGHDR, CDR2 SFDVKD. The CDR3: CATSSSGHQNQPQHF. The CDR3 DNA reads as TGTGCCACCTCAAGCTCGGGACACCAGAATCAGCCCCAGCATTTT.

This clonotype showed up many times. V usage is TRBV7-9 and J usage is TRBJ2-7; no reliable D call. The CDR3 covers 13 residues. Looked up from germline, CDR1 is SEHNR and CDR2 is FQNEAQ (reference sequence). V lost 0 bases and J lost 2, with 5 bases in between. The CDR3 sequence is CASSLAPPYEQYF. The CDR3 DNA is TGTGCCAGCAGCTTAGCGCCCCCCTACGAGCAGTACTTC.

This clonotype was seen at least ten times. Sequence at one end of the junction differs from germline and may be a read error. The CDR3 loop reads CASSPQVNTEAFF. The CDR3 DNA is TGTGCCAGCTCCCCACAGGTGAACACTGAAGCTTTCTTT. This chain links TRBV18 with TRBJ1-1; tentative D call: TRBD1 (5 bases). From germline, CDR1 is KGHSH and CDR2 LQKENI. CDR3 length: 13 residues.

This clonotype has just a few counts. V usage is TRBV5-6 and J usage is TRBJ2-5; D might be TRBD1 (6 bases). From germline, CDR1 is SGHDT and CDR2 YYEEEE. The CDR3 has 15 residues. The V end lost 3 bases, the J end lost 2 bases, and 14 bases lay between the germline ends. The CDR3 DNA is TGTGCCAGCAGCTGGGGACCAGGGGTACAAGAGACCCAGTACTTC. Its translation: CASSWGPGVQETQYF.

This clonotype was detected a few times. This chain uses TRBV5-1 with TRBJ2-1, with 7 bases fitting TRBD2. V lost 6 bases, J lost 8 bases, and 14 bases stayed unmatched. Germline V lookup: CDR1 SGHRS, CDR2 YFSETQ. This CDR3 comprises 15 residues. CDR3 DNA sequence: TGCGCCAGCATACGTCAGGGAGGGACTACGGATGAGCAGTTCTTC. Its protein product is CASIRQGGTTDEQFF.

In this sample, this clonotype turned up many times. The CDR3 spells CASSLSGLLVAYEQYF. CDR3 nucleotides: TGTGCCAGCAGCTTGTCCGGCCTCCTAGTCGCCTACGAGCAGTACTTC. The rearrangement uses TRBV5-5 and TRBJ2-7; D is undetermined. The CDR3 is 16 residues long. From germline, CDR1 is SGHKS and CDR2 YYEKEE (reference sequence). Trimming shortened V by 1 base and J by 2 bases, and 16 bases separated the two germline ends.